This TCR beta chain was recovered during a study of blood T cells in healthy people across ages. The study, taken as a whole, reports: PBMCs that were unsorted prevented a conclusive naive versus antigen-experienced comparison.

Germline V lookup: CDR1 SEHNR, CDR2 FQNEAQ (reference sequence). J lost 4 bases, V lost 0 bases, and 5 bases had no gene match. This CDR3 comprises 16 residues. This clonotype was found a few times. Its matching antigen is unknown. Per sample, at least 6 micrograms of total RNA were extracted. For the second PCR, which ran for about 7 to 11 cycles, a sample-barcoded 5' primer and a J-beta primer mix were used. From the 5' RACE reads, TCRdb called clonotypes with MiXCR, one entry per CDR3 protein. The data show 850,000 to 1,000,000 distinct CDR3 sequences, under 50% seen once. This TCR came from a young man in good health. The material sequenced was blood. The chain has TRBV7-9 and TRBJ2-3, with 9 positions matching TRBD1. The CDR3 DNA sequence: TGTGCCAGCAGCTTAGCGGGACAGGGACTCCCAGATACGCAGTATTTT. This sequence encodes CASSLAGQGLPDTQYF.